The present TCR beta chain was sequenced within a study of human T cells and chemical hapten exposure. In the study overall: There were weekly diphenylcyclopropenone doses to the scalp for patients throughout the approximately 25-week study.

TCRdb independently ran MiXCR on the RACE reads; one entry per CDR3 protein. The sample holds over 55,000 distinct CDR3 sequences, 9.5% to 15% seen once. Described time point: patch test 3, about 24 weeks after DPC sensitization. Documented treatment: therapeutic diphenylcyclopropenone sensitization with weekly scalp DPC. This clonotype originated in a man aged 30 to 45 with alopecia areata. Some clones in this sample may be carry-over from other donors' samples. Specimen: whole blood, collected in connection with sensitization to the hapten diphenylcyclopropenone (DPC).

Here the CDR3 reads CASSYVVLTDQPQHF. The CDR3 region has the DNA TGTGCCAGCAGTTACGTGGTCTTGACGGATCAGCCCCAGCATTTT. The gene calls are TRBV6-6 and TRBJ1-5; D gene ambiguous. V was shortened by 2 bases and J by 5 bases, with 13 bases between the two germline ends. There are 15 residues in the CDR3. Looked up from germline, CDR1 is MNHNY and CDR2 is SVGAGI (reference sequence).